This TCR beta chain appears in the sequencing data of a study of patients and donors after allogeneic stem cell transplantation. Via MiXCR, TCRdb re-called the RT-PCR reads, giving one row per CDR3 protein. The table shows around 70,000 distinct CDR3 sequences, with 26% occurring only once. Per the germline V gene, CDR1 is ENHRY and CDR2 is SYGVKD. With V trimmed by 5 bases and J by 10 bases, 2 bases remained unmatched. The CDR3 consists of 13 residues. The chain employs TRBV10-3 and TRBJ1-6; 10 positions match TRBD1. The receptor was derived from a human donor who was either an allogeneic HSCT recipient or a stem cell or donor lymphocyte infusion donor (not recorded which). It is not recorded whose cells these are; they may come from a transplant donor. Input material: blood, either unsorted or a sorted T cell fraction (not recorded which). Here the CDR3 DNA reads TGTGCCATCAGTCGGACAGGGGGATCACCCCTCCACTTT. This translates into CAISRTGGSPLHF.